This T cell receptor beta chain was sequenced for a study of technical replicates of blood from a few donors. This clone was recorded once. The junction had 3 bases not matched to a gene; V was cut back by 1 base and J by 1 base. This CDR3 is built from 15 residues. Per the germline V gene, CDR1 is LNHNV and CDR2 is YYDKDF (reference sequence). TCRdb keeps only in-frame clones here, not all; method: immunoSEQ multiplex PCR. Of 25,000 to 40,000 clones in the sample, 85% to 95% are singletons; the top ten hold 3.5% to 5%. The specimen was PBMCs. The sequence came from a human donor in good health. Some clones in this sample may be carry-over from other donors' samples. This chain joins TRBV15 and TRBJ2-7; TRBD1 matches 8 bases. The CDR3 loop is CATSRARTGSYEQYF. Here the CDR3 DNA reads TGTGCCACCAGCAGAGCCCGGACAGGGTCCTACGAGCAGTACTTC.